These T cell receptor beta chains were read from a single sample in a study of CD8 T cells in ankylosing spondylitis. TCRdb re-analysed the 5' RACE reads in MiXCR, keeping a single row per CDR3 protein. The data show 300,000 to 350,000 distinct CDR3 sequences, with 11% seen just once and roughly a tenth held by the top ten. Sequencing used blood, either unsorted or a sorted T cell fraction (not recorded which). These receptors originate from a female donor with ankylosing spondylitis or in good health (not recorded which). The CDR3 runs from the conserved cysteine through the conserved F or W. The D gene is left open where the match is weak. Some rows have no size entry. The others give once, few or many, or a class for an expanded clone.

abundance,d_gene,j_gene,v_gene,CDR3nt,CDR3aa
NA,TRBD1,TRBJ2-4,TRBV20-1,TGCAGTGCTACGGGGACAGGGGCATTGGAAAACATTCAGTACTTC,CSATGTGALENIQYF
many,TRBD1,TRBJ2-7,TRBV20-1,TGCAGTGCTTCAGAAAGGGGGCTCGGCTACGAGCAGTACTTC,CSASERGLGYEQYF
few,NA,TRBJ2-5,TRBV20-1,TGCAGTGCTGGGAAGGGGGGGGTCGGGGAGACCCAGTACTTC,CSAGKGGVGETQYF
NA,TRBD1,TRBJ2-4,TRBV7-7,TGTGCCAGCAGCCCTGGACAGGGCTTAGGCAAAAACATTCAGTACTTC,CASSPGQGLGKNIQYF
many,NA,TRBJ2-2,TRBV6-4,TGTGCCAGCAGTCCGGGGGAGACCGGGGAGCTGTTTTTT,CASSPGETGELFF
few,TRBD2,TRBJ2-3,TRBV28,TGTGCCAGCAGTGTTACTAGCGGGGGGGCTCCGGTCACAGATACGCAGTATTTT,CASSVTSGGAPVTDTQYF
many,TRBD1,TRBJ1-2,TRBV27,TGTGCCAGCAGGGGAGGGACAGGGGTACAAGGCTACACCTTC,CASRGGTGVQGYTF
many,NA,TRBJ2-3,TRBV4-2,TGTGCCAGCAGCCGGCTCCCCCTCCTCAGTTTCGATACAGATACGCAGTATTTT,CASSRLPLLSFDTDTQYF
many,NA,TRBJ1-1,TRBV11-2,TGTGCCAGCAGCTTAAGGGGGTTTGGGACTGAAGCTTTCTTT,CASSLRGFGTEAFF
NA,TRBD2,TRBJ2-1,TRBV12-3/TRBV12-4,TGTGCCAGCACCGGGACAGGTTTAGCTAGCGGGGGTAATGAGCAGTTCTTC,CASTGTGLASGGNEQFF
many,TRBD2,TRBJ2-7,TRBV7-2,TGTGCCAGCAGCCACGGACTAGCGGGAGTCTACGAGCAGTACTTC,CASSHGLAGVYEQYF
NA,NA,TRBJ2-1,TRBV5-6,TGTGCCAGCAGCTCCGGGCTCCTCTGCAATGAGCAGTTCTTC,CASSSGLLCNEQFF
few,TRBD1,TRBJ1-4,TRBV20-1,TGCAGTGCTTCGGGACAGTGGGGTGAAAAACTGTTTTTT,CSASGQWGEKLFF
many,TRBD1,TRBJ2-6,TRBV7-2,TGTGCCAGCAGCTTAGGACAGGGCGTTGGGGCCAACGTCCTGACTTTC,CASSLGQGVGANVLTF
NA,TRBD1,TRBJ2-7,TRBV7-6,TGTGCCAGCAGCTTAGGTACCGGGACAGGGACTTTCTACGAGCAGTACTTC,CASSLGTGTGTFYEQYF
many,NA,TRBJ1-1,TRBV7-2,TGTGCCAGCAGCTTTTTAATTGAAGCTTTCTTT,CASSFLIEAFF
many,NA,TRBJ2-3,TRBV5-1,TGCGCCAGCAGCTTAGGGTGGTCTAGCACAGATACGCAGTATTTT,CASSLGWSSTDTQYF